The clone carrying this TCR beta chain was observed a few times. The target antigen is unknown. The entry originates in a study of T cell repertoires in cytomegalovirus infection. About the research overall: A matching HLA type, together with CMV infection, was signaled by public TCR beta signatures.

The CDR3 totals 15 residues. Per germline, CDR1 MGHRA and CDR2 YSYEKL. V was pared by 3 bases and J by 7 bases, with 16 bases between. TCRdb recomputed calls from the reads with MiXCR, one row per CDR3 protein. Here the sample spans about 450,000 distinct CDR3 sequences, around 32% being singletons. General study points: There were carriers of CMV plus the relevant HLA, and cumulative public TCR beta family frequency identified them. There were HLA-C-restricted CMV-specific TCR beta clonotypes dominating the ex vivo response.

The gene calls are TRBV4-1 and TRBJ2-1, with a possible D match to TRBD1 (6 bases). The sample consisted of PBMCs. The source of this sequence is a human donor in good health (CMV status not recorded). Some clones in this sample may be carry-over from other donors' samples. In DNA, the CDR3 is TGCGCCAGCAGCCAGCCTGGTCAGGGGTCGAATGAGCAGTTCTTC. It codes for CASSQPGQGSNEQFF.